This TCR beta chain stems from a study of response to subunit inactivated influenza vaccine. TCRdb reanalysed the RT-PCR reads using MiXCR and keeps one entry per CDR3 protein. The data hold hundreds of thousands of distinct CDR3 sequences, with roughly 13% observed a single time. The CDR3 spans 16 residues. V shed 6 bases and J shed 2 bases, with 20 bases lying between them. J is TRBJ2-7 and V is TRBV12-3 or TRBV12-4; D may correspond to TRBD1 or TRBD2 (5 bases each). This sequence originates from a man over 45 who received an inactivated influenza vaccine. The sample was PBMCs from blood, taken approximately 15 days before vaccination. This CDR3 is CASSLGLGTLTYEQYF. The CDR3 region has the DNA TGTGCCAGCAGCCTAGGATTAGGGACGCTTACCTACGAGCAGTACTTC.